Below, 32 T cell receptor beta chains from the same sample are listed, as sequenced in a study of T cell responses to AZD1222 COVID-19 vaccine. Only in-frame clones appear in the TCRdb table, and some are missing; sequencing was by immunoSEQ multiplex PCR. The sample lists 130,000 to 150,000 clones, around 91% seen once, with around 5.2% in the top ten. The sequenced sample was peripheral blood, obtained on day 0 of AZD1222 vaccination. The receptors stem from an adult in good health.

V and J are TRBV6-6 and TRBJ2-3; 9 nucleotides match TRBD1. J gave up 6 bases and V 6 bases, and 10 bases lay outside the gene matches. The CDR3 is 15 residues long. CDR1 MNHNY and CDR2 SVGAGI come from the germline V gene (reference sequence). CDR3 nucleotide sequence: TGTGCCAGCAGCACGACAGGGGGGCCCACCGATACGCAGTATTTT. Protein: CASSTTGGPTDTQYF.

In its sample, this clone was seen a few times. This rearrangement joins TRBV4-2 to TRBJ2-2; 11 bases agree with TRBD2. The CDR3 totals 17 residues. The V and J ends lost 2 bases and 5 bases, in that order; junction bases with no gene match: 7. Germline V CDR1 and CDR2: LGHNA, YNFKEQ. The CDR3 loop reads CASSQQLAGVGTGELFF. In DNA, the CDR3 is TGTGCCAGCAGCCAACAACTAGCGGGAGTCGGAACCGGGGAGCTGTTTTTT.

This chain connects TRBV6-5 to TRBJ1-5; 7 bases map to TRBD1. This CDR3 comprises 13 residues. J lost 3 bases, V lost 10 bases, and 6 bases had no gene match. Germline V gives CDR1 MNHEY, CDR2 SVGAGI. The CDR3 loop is CAIPGQFNQPQHF. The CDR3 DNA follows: TGTGCCATCCCGGGACAGTTCAATCAGCCCCAGCATTTT.

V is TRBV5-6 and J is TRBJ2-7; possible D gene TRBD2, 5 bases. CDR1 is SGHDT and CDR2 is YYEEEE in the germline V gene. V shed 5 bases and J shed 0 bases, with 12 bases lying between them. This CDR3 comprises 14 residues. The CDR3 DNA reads TGTGCCAGCAGGGGGAGAGCCCTCTCCTACGAGCAGTACTTC. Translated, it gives CASRGRALSYEQYF.

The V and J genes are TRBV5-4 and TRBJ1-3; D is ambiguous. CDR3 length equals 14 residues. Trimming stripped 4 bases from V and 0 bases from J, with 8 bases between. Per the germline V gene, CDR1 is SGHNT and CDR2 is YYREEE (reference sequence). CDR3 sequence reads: CASSQQNSGNTIYF. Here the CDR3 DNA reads TGTGCCAGCAGCCAACAGAACTCTGGAAACACCATATATTTT.

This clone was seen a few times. The CDR3 here is CASSTQTGGCEKLFF. The CDR3 DNA reads TGTGCCAGCAGCACCCAGACAGGGGGCTGTGAAAAACTGTTTTTT. The V and J genes are TRBV11-1 and TRBJ1-4, with 10 positions matching TRBD1. This CDR3 is 15 amino acids long. The ends lost 5 bases at V and 7 bases at J; junction bases unmatched: 7. Germline assignment: CDR1 SGHAT and CDR2 FQDESV (reference sequence).

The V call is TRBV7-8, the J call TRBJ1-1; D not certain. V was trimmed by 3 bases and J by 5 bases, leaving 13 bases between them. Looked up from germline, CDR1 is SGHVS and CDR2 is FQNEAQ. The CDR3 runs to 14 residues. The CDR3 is CASSFSRSGTEAFF. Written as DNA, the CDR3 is TGTGCCAGCAGCTTTAGCAGGAGCGGAACTGAAGCTTTCTTT.

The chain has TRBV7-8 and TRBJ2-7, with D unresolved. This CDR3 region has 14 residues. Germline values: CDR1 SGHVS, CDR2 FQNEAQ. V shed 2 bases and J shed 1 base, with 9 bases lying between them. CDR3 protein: CASSLLRISYEQYF. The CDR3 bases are TGTGCCAGCAGCTTACTCCGGATTTCCTACGAGCAGTACTTC.

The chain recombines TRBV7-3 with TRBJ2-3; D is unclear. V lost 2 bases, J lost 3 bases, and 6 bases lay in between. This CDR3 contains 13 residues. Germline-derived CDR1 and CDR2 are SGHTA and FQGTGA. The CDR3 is CASSLWSTDTQYF. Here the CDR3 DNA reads TGTGCCAGCAGCTTATGGTCTACAGATACGCAGTATTTT.

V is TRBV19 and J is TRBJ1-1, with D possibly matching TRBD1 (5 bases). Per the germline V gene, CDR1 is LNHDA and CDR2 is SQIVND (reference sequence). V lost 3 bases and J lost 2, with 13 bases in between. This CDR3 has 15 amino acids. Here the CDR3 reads CASSMGRGINTEAFF. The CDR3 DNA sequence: TGTGCCAGTAGTATGGGCCGGGGGATTAACACTGAAGCTTTCTTT.

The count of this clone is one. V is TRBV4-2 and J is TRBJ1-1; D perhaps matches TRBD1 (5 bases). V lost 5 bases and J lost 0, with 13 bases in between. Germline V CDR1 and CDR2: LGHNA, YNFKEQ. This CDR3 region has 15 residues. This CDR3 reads CASSKPGRMNTEAFF. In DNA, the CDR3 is TGTGCCAGCAGCAAACCGGGACGGATGAACACTGAAGCTTTCTTT.

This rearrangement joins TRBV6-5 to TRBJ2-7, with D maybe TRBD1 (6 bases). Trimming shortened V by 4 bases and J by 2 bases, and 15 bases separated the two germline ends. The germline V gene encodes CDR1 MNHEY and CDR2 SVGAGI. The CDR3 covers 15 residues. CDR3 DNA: TGTGCCAGCAGTTCCCCCCCGGGACAAGCCTACGAGCAGTACTTC. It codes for CASSSPPGQAYEQYF.

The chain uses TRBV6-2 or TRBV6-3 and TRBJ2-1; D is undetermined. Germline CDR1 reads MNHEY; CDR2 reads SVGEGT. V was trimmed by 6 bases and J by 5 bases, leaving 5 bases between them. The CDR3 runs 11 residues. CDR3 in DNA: TGTGCCAGCAGCCTGAACAATGAGCAGTTCTTC. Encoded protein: CASSLNNEQFF.

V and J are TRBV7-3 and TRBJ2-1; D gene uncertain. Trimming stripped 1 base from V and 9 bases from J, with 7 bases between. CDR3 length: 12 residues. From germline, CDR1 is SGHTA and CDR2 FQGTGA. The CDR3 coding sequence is TGTGCCAGCAGCTTAAATCGCGGTGAGCAGTTCTTC. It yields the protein CASSLNRGEQFF.

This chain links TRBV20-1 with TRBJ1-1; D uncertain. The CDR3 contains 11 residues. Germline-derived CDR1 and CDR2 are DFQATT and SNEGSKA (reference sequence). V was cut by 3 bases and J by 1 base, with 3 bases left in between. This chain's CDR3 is CSASRNTEAFF. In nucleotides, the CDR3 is TGCAGTGCTAGCCGGAACACTGAAGCTTTCTTT.

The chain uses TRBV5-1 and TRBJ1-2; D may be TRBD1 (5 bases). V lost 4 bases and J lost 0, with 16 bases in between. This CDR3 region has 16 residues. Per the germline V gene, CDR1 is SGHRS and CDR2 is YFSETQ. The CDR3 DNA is TGCGCCAGCAGCCCGGGACCCCCGGGTTCTAACTATGGCTACACCTTC. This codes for CASSPGPPGSNYGYTF.

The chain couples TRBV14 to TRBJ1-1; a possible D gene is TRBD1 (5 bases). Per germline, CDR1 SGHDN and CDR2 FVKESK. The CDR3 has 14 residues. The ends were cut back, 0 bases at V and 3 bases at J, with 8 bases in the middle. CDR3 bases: TGTGCCAGCAGCCAAGATTGGGGGGACACTGAAGCTTTCTTT. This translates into CASSQDWGDTEAFF.

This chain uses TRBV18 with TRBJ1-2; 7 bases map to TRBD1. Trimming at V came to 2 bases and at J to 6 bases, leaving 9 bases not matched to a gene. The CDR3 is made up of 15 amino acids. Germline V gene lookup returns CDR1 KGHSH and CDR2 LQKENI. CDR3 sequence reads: CASSPNQGDENGYTF. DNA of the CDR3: TGTGCCAGCTCACCAAACCAGGGGGATGAAAATGGCTACACCTTC.

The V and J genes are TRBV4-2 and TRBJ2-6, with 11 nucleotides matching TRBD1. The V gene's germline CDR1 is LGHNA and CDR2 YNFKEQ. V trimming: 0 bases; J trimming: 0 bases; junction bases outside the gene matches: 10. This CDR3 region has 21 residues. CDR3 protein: CASSQEGTGGGKSSGANVLTF. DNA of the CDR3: TGTGCCAGCAGCCAAGAAGGGACAGGGGGAGGGAAAAGCTCTGGGGCCAACGTCCTGACTTTC.

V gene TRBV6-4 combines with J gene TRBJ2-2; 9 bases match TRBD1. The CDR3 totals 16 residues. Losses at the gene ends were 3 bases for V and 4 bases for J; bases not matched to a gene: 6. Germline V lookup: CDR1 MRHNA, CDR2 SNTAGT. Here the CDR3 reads CASSETGTGPTGELFF. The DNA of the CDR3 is TGTGCCAGCAGTGAAACCGGGACAGGGCCCACCGGGGAGCTGTTTTTT.

The CDR3 bases are TGCGCCAGCAGCCAAGATGAGTCGAGCGAGCAGTACTTC. Translated, it gives CASSQDESSEQYF. V usage is TRBV4-1 and J usage is TRBJ2-7; no clear D gene. V lost 0 bases, J lost 6 bases, and 9 bases lay in between. The CDR3 has 13 residues. CDR1 and CDR2 (germline): MGHRA, YSYEKL.

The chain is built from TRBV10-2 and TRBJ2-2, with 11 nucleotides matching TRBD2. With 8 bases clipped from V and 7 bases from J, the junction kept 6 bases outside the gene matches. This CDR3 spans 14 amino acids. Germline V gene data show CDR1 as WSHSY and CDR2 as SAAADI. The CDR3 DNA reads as TGCGCCAGCGGGTCTAGCGGGGGGATCGGGGAGCTGTTTTTT. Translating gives CASGSSGGIGELFF.

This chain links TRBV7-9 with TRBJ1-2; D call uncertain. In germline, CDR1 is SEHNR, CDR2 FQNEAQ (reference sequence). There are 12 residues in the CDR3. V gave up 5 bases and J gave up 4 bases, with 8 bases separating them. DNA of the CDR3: TGTGCCAGCAGCCCTTCCGGCTATGGCTACACCTTC. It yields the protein CASSPSGYGYTF. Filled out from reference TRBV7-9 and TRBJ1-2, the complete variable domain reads DTGVSQNPRHKITKRGQNVTFRCDPISEHNRLYWYRQTLGQGPEFLTYFQNEAQLEKSRLLSDRFSAERPKGSFSTLEIQRTEQGDSAMYLCASSPSGYGYTFGSGTRLTVV.

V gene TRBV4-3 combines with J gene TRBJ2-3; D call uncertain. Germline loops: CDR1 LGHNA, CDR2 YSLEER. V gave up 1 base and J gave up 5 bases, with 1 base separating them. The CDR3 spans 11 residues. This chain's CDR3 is CASSQGDTQYF. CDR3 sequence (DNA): TGCGCCAGCAGCCAAGGAGATACGCAGTATTTT.

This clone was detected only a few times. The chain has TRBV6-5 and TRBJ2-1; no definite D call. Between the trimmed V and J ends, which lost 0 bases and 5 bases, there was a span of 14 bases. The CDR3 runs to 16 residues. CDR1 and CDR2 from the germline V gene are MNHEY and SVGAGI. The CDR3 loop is CASSYSTTVGNNEQFF. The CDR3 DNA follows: TGTGCCAGCAGTTACTCGACGACGGTTGGGAACAATGAGCAGTTCTTC.

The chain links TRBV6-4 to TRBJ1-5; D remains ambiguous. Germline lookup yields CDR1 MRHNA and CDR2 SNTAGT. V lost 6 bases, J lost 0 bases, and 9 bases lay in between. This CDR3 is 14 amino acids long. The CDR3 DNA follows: TGTGCCAGCAGCCCGGGCCATAGCAATCAGCCCCAGCATTTT. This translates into CASSPGHSNQPQHF.

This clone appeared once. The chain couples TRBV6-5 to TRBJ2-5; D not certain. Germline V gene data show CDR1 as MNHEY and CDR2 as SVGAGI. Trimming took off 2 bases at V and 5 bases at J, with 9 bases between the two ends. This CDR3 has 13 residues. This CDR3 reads CASSYGPAETQYF. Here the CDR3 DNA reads TGTGCCAGCAGTTACGGACCCGCGGAGACCCAGTACTTC.

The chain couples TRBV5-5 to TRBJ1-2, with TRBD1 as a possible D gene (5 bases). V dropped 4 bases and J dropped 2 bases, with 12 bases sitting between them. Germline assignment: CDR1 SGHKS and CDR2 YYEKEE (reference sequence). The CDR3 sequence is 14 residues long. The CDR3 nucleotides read TGTGCCAGCAGCCCAGGGCGGCAGAACTATGGCTACACCTTC. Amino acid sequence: CASSPGRQNYGYTF.

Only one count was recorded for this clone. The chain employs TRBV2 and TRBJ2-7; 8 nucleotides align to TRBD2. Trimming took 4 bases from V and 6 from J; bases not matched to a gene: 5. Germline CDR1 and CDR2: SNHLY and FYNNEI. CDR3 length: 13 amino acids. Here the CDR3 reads CASSAERESEQYF. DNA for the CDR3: TGTGCCAGCAGTGCCGAGCGGGAGTCCGAGCAGTACTTC.

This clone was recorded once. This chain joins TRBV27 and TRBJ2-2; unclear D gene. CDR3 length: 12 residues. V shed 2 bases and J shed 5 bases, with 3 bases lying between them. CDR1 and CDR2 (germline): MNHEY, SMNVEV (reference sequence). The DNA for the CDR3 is TGTGCCAGCAGTTTAGTAACCGGGGAGCTGTTTTTT. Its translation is CASSLVTGELFF.

The DNA for the CDR3 is TGTGCCAGCAGCCCCAGGGGGGTAGCCAAAAACATTCAGTACTTC. It translates to CASSPRGVAKNIQYF. V is TRBV7-8 and J is TRBJ2-4, with a weak D call TRBD1 (7 bases). Trimming removed 5 bases at V and 0 bases at J, with 11 bases between. Germline V gene data show CDR1 as SGHVS and CDR2 as FQNEAQ. This CDR3 has 15 residues.

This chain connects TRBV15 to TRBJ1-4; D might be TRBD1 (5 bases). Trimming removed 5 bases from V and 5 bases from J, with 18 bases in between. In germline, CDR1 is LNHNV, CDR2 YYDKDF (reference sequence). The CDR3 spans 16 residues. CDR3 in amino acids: CATSPRSGTVNEKLFF. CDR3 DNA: TGTGCCACCAGCCCGCGCTCCGGGACGGTGAATGAAAAACTGTTTTTT.